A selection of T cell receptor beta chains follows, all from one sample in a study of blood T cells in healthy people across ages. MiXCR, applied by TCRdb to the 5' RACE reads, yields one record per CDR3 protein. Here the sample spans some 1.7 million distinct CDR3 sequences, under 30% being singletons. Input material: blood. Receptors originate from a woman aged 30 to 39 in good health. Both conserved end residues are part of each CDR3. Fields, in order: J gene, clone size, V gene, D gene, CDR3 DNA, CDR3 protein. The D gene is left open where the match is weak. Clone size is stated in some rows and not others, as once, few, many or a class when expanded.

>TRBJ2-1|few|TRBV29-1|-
TGCAGCGCTGCGGGTTTTTCCTACAATGAGCAGTTCTTC
CSAAGFSYNEQFF
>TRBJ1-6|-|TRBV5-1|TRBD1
TGCGCCAGCAGCGAACGGACAGGGGATTCACCCCTCCACTTT
CASSERTGDSPLHF
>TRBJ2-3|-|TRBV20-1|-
TGCAGTGCTAGAGGGAGGGGCTTCACAGATACGCAGTATTTT
CSARGRGFTDTQYF
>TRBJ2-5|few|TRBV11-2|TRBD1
TGTGCCAGCAGCTTAGAGGGACAGGGGGCGGAGACCCAGTACTTC
CASSLEGQGAETQYF
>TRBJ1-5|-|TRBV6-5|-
TGTGCCAGCAGAAGGGACCGAGGGGTTCAGCCCCAGCATTTT
CASRRDRGVQPQHF
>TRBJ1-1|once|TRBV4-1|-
TGCGCCAGCAGCCAAGATCAGGGCCCGTGGACTGAAGCTTTCTTT
CASSQDQGPWTEAFF
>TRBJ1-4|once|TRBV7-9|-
TGTGCCAGCAGCTTAGGGGTGATGGCAACTAATGAAAAACTGTTTTTT
CASSLGVMATNEKLFF
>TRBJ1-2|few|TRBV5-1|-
TGCGCCAGCAGCTTGGACGTCGGGGGGACCGGCTACACCTTC
CASSLDVGGTGYTF
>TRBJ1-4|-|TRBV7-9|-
TGTGCCAGCAGCTTAGCGCAGGACAGAGCAGATGAAAAACGGTTTTTT
CASSLAQDRADEKRFF
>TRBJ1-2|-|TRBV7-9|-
TGTTCCAGCAGTTTCGCTTTGCAGGGGCACAATAACTATGGCTACACCTTC
CSSSFALQGHNNYGYTF
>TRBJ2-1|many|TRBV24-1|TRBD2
TGTGCCACCAGTGAGCCTAGCGGGGGCTACAATGAGCAGTTCTTC
CATSEPSGGYNEQFF